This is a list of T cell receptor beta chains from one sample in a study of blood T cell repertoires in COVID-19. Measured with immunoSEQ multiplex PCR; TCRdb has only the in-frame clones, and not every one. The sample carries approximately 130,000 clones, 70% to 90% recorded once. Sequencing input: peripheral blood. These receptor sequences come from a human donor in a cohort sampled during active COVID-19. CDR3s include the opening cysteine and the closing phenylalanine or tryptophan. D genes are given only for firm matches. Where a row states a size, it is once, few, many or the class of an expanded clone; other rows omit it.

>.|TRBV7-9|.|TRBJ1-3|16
CASSLWGLSSGNTIYF
TGTGCCAGCAGCTTATGGGGGCTAAGCTCTGGAAACACCATATATTTT
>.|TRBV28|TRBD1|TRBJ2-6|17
CASSLPGQNSGANVLTF
TGTGCCAGCAGTTTACCGGGACAGAACTCTGGGGCCAACGTCCTGACTTTC
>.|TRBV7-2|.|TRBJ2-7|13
CASSLYRAYEQYF
TGTGCCAGCAGCTTGTACCGAGCCTACGAGCAGTACTTC
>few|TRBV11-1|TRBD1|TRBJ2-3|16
CASTESAGQGANTQYF
TGTGCCAGCACCGAGAGTGCGGGACAGGGGGCGAATACGCAGTATTTT
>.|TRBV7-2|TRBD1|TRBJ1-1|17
CASSSRDRVTLNTEAFF
TGTGCCAGCAGCTCCCGGGACAGGGTTACCCTGAACACTGAAGCTTTCTTT
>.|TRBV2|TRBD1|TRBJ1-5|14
CASSRTGNYQPQHF
TGTGCCAGCAGTCGGACAGGCAATTATCAGCCCCAGCATTTT
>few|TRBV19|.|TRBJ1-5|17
CASSHLTGNGGNQPQHF
TGTGCCAGTAGTCACCTTACAGGGAATGGAGGCAATCAGCCCCAGCATTTT
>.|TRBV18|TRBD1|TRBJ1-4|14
CASSPDRVGEKLFF
TGTGCCAGCTCACCCGACAGGGTCGGCGAAAAACTGTTTTTT
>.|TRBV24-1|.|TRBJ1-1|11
CATRETAEAFF
TGTGCCACCAGGGAGACGGCTGAAGCTTTCTTT
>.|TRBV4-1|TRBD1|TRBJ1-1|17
CASSSALGGSMNTEAFF
TGCGCCAGCAGTTCCGCACTAGGGGGCAGCATGAACACTGAAGCTTTCTTT
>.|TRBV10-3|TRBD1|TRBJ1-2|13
CAISGDRNYGYTF
TGTGCCATCAGTGGGGACAGAAACTATGGCTACACCTTC
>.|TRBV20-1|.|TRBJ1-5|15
CSASPPGGHNQPQHF
TGCAGTGCTAGTCCTCCGGGAGGCCACAATCAGCCCCAGCATTTT
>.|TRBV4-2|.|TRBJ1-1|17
CASSLHTTRQLGNEAFF
TGTGCCAGCAGCCTACATACTACTAGGCAGCTAGGTAATGAAGCTTTCTTT
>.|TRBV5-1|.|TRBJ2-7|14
CASSLAGRAYEQYF
TGCGCCAGCAGCTTGGCCGGCAGGGCCTACGAGCAGTACTTC
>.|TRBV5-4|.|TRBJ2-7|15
CASSLRGSGYYEQYF
TGTGCCAGCAGCTTGCGGGGTAGCGGTTACTACGAGCAGTACTTC
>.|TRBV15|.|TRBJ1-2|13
CATSRGWQTGYTF
TGTGCCACCAGCAGAGGGTGGCAGACAGGCTACACCTTC
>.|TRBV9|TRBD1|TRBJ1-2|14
CASSPGTGDYGYTF
TGTGCCAGCAGCCCAGGCACAGGGGACTATGGCTACACCTTC
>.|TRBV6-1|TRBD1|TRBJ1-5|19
CASSEALPRGTGSNQPQHF
TGTGCCAGCAGTGAAGCGCTTCCCCGCGGGACAGGTAGCAATCAGCCCCAGCATTTT
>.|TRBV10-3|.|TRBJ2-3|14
CAISAALGGDTQYF
TGTGCCATCAGCGCGGCCCTCGGAGGAGATACGCAGTATTTT
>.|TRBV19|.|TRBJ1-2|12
CASSEALSGYTF
TGTGCCAGTAGTGAGGCCCTGAGCGGCTACACCTTC
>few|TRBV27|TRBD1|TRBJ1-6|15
CASSPGTGLNSPLHF
TGTGCCAGCAGTCCCGGGACAGGGCTTAATTCACCCCTCCACTTT
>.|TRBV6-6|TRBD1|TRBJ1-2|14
CASSKRQGLYGYTF
TGTGCCAGCAGTAAGCGACAGGGGTTATATGGCTACACCTTC
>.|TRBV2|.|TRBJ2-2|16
CASSEKGTSNTGELFF
TGTGCCAGCAGTGAAAAGGGGACTTCGAACACCGGGGAGCTGTTTTTT
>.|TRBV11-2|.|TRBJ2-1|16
CASRTPGHPIYNEQFF
TGTGCCAGCAGGACGCCGGGACACCCCATCTACAATGAGCAGTTCTTC
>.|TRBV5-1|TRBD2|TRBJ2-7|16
CASSLDYLAGAYEQYF
TGCGCCAGCAGCTTGGATTATCTAGCGGGGGCCTACGAGCAGTACTTC
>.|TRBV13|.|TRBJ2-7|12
CASSPGWNEQYF
TGTGCCAGCAGCCCCGGGTGGAACGAGCAGTACTTC
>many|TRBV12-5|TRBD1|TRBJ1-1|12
CASAYGTGEAFF
TGTGCTAGTGCCTACGGGACAGGAGAAGCTTTCTTT
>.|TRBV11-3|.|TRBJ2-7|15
CASSLDGRGTYEQYF
TGTGCCAGCAGCTTAGATGGAAGGGGAACCTACGAGCAGTACTTC
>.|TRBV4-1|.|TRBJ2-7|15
CASSQDWAGPYEQYF
TGCGCCAGCAGCCAAGATTGGGCCGGTCCCTACGAGCAGTACTTC
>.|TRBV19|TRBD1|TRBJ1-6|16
CASQTGGRSYNSPLHF
TGTGCCAGTCAGACAGGGGGCAGATCCTATAATTCACCCCTCCACTTT
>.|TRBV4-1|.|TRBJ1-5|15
CASSFVQGYNQPQHF
TGCGCCAGCAGCTTCGTCCAGGGTTACAATCAGCCCCAGCATTTT
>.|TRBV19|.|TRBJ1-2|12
CASRRWDSGYTF
TGTGCCAGTAGACGGTGGGACTCTGGCTACACCTTC
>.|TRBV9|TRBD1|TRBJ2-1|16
CASSALSGTGNNEQFF
TGTGCCAGCAGCGCATTATCCGGGACAGGGAACAATGAGCAGTTCTTC
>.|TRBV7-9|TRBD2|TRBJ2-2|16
CASSFHSGPNTGELFF
TGTGCCAGCAGCTTCCATAGCGGGCCAAACACCGGGGAGCTGTTTTTT
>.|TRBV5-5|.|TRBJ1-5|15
CASSLETGIGQPQHF
TGTGCCAGCAGCTTGGAGACAGGAATAGGGCAGCCCCAGCATTTT
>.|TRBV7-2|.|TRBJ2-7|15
CASSLASSKSYEQYF
TGTGCCAGCAGCTTAGCATCTAGCAAGTCTTACGAGCAGTACTTC
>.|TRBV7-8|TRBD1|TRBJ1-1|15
CASRLREGAGTEAFF
TGTGCCAGCAGGCTCCGGGAGGGGGCCGGCACTGAAGCTTTCTTT